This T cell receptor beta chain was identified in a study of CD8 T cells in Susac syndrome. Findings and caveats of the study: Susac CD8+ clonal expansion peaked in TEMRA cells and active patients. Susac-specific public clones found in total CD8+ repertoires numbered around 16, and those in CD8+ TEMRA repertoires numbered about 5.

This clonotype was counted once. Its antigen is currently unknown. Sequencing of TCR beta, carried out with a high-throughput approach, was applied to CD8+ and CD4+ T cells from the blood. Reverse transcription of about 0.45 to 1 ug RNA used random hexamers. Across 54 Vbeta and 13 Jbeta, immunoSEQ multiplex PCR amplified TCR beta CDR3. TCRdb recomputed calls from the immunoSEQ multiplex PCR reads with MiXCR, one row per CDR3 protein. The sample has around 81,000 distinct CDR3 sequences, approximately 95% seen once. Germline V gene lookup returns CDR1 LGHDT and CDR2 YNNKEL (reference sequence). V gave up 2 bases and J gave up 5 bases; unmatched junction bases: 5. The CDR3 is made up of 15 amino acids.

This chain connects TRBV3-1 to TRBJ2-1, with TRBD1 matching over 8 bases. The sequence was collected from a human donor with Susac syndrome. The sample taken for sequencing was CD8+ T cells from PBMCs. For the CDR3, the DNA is TGTGCCAGCAGCCAAAGGACAGGGCTTAACAATGAGCAGTTCTTC. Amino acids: CASSQRTGLNNEQFF.